Presented here are 13 T cell receptor beta chains from one specimen sequenced in a study of blood T cell repertoires in COVID-19. Measured with immunoSEQ multiplex PCR; TCRdb has only the in-frame clones, and not every one. The table has some 150,000 clones, 82% seen once; the top ten hold around 4%. The sample consisted of peripheral blood. Receptors originate from a woman of 80 years or more with acute or convalescent COVID-19.

This clone was detected many times. The rearrangement uses TRBV28 and TRBJ2-7, with D unresolved. This CDR3 has 12 residues. Trimming removed 3 bases from V and 3 bases from J, with 6 bases in between. CDR1 and CDR2 (germline): MDHEN, SYDVKM. The CDR3 sequence is CASSFQNYEQYF. The CDR3 nucleotides read TGTGCCAGCAGTTTCCAGAACTACGAGCAGTACTTC. The whole variable domain, filled in from reference TRBV28 and TRBJ2-7, reads DVKVTQSSRYLVKRTGEKVFLECVQDMDHENMFWYRQDPGLGLRLIYFSYDVKMKEKGDIPEGYSVSREKKERFSLILESASTNQTSMYLCASSFQNYEQYFGPGTRLTVT.

The J gene is TRBJ1-1, the V gene TRBV2; TRBD1 agrees at 8 bases. The J segment lost 1 base and the V segment lost 4 bases, leaving 2 bases of the junction unmatched. Germline V gives CDR1 SNHLY, CDR2 FYNNEI. This CDR3 region has 14 residues. CDR3 loop: CASSAGQGNTEAFF. CDR3 sequence (DNA): TGTGCCAGCAGTGCTGGACAGGGGAACACTGAAGCTTTCTTT.

The chain is built from TRBV5-1 and TRBJ2-3; TRBD2 matches at 9 bases. V shed 3 bases, J shed 2 bases, and the junction held 4 bases outside the gene matches. Germline lookup yields CDR1 SGHRS and CDR2 YFSETQ. This CDR3 is 15 amino acids long. CDR3 DNA: TGCGCCAGCAGCTCGCGGGGGGGCCTCACAGATACGCAGTATTTT. Translating it yields CASSSRGGLTDTQYF.

The V call is TRBV3-1 (or the pseudogene TRBV3-2), the J call TRBJ2-5; D possibly corresponds to TRBD1 (5 bases). From germline, CDR1 is LGHDT and CDR2 YNNKEL (reference sequence). The CDR3 loop spans 12 amino acids. Trimming took 1 base from V and 5 from J, leaving 5 bases between them. CDR3 region: CASSQGGETQYF. The CDR3 DNA is TGTGCCAGCAGCCAAGGGGGCGAGACCCAGTACTTC.

This clone was seen a few times. This chain links TRBV4-2 with TRBJ1-2, with 7 bases identical to TRBD1. Germline values: CDR1 LGHNA, CDR2 YNFKEQ. With V trimmed by 0 bases and J by 1 base, 2 bases remained unmatched. The CDR3 runs to 15 residues. CDR3 coding DNA: TGTGCCAGCAGCCAAGAGGGACAGATTAACTATGGCTACACCTTC. Amino acid sequence: CASSQEGQINYGYTF.

This clone was found a few times. V and J are TRBV6-5 and TRBJ2-7, with 9 bases aligning to TRBD1. This CDR3 contains 13 residues. The germline CDR1 and CDR2 sequences are MNHEY and SVGAGI. With 7 bases clipped from V and 6 bases from J, the junction kept 7 bases outside the gene matches. The CDR3 protein is CASKDRGSTEQYF. CDR3 DNA sequence: TGTGCCAGCAAGGACAGGGGTTCAACCGAGCAGTACTTC.

The chain has TRBV28 and TRBJ1-3; D is possibly TRBD1 (5 bases). The V gene's germline CDR1 is MDHEN and CDR2 SYDVKM. V gave up 2 bases and J gave up 6 bases, with 17 bases separating them. The CDR3 runs 16 residues. CDR3 nucleotides: TGTGCCAGCAGTTTACTACCTGGGCAGGGATCAAACACCATATATTTT. As protein: CASSLLPGQGSNTIYF.

The V and J genes are TRBV5-1 and TRBJ2-5; TRBD2 is a possible D gene (5 bases). Per germline, CDR1 SGHRS and CDR2 YFSETQ. This CDR3 has 15 residues. The germline V and J ends were trimmed by 1 base and 3 bases, with 13 bases remaining between them. CDR3 DNA: TGCGCCAGCAGCTTGAGCGGAACTCACGAAGAGACCCAGTACTTC. It specifies CASSLSGTHEETQYF.

The chain employs TRBV11-2 and TRBJ1-1; D ambiguous. The CDR3 covers 14 residues. Trimming left V 1 base short and J 4 bases short, with 10 bases between. Looked up from germline, CDR1 is SGHAT and CDR2 is FQNNGV. CDR3 sequence reads: CASSLALGSTEAFF. In DNA, the CDR3 is TGTGCCAGCAGCTTAGCGCTCGGGAGCACTGAAGCTTTCTTT.

The sample holds a few counts of this clone. The chain links TRBV29-1 to TRBJ2-7, with 8 bases matching TRBD2. Losses at the gene ends were 3 bases for V and 0 bases for J; bases not matched to a gene: 4. The CDR3 spans 14 residues. Per the germline V gene, CDR1 is SQVTM and CDR2 is ANQGSEA. This CDR3 is CSVEERGSSYEQYF. The CDR3, as DNA: TGCAGCGTTGAGGAGCGGGGGAGCTCCTACGAGCAGTACTTC.

The rearrangement uses TRBV10-3 and TRBJ2-1, with 11 bases identical to TRBD1. V shed 6 bases and J 3 bases; nucleotides not matched to a gene: 4. From germline, CDR1 is ENHRY and CDR2 SYGVKD. The CDR3 sequence is 15 residues long. As DNA, the CDR3 is TGTGCCATCAGCATTGGGACAGGGGGCTACAATGAGCAGTTCTTC. It yields the protein CAISIGTGGYNEQFF.

The chain has TRBV11-2 and TRBJ1-5, with D uncertain. Germline V gives CDR1 SGHAT, CDR2 FQNNGV. The CDR3 consists of 13 residues. The ends were cut back, 0 bases at V and 7 bases at J, with 7 bases in the middle. In DNA, the CDR3 is TGTGCCAGCAGCTTAGAAAACAACCAGCCCCAGCATTTT. It codes for CASSLENNQPQHF.

This sequence joins TRBV5-1 and TRBJ2-7; maybe TRBD1 (6 bases). The germline V gene has CDR1 SGHRS and CDR2 YFSETQ. This CDR3 spans 16 amino acids. V lost 3 bases, J lost 0 bases, and 16 bases lay in between. CDR3 nucleotide sequence: TGCGCCAGCAGCTACGCCGGGGACAAGAGCTCCTACGAGCAGTACTTC. Its protein is CASSYAGDKSSYEQYF.